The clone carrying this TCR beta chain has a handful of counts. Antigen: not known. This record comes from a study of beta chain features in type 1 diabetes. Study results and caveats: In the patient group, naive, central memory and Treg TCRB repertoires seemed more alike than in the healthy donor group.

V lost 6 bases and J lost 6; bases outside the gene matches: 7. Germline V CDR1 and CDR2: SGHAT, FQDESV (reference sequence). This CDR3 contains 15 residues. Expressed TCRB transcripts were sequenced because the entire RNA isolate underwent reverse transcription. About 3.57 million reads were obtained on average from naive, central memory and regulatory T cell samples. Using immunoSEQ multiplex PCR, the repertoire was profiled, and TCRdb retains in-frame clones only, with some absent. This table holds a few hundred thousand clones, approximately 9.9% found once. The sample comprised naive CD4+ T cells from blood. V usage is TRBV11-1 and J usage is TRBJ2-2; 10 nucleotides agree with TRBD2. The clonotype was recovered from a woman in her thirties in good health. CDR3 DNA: TGTGCCAGCAGACGTAGCGGGAGGATTCCCGGGGAGCTGTTTTTT. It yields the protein CASRRSGRIPGELFF.